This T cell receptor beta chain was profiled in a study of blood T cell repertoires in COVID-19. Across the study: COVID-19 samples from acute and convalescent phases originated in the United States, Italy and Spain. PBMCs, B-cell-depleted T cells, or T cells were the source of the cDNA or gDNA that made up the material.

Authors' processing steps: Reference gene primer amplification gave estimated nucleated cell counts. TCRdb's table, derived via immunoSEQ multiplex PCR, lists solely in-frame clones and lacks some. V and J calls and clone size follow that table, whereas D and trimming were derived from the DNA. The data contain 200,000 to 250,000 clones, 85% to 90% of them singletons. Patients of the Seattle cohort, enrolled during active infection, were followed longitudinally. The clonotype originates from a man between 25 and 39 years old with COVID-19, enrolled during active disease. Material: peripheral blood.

The CDR3 DNA is TGTGCCAGCAGCTCCCCGGGACAGGGGTTTCTGGGCGGCTACACCTTC. Its translation is CASSSPGQGFLGGYTF. The chain is built from TRBV7-2 and TRBJ1-2, with 10 bases identical to TRBD1. This CDR3 contains 16 residues. V lost 4 bases, J lost 8 bases, and 13 bases stayed unmatched. Germline CDR1 SGHTA, CDR2 FQGNSA.